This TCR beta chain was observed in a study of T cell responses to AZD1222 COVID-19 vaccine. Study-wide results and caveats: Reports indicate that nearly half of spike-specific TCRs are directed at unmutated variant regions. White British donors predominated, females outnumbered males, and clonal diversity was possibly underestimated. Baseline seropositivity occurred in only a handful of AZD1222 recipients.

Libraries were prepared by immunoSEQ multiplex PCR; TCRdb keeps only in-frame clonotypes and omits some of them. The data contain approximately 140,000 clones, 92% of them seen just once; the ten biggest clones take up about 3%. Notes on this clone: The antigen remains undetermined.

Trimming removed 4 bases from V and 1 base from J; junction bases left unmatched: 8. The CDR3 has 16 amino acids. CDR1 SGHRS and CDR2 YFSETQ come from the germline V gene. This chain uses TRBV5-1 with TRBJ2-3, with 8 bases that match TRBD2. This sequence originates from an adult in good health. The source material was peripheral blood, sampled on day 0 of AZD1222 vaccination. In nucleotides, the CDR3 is TGCGCCAGCAGCGATGGACTAGCTCACCGCACAGATACGCAGTATTTT. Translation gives CASSDGLAHRTDTQYF. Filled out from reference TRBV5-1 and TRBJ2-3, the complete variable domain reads KAGVTQTPRYLIKTRGQQVTLSCSPISGHRSVSWYQQTPGQGLQFLFEYFSETQRNKGNFPGRFSGRQFSNSRSEMNVSTLELGDSALYLCASSDGLAHRTDTQYFGPGTRLTVL.